Below, 22 T cell receptor beta chains from the same sample are listed, as sequenced in a study of cytomegalovirus exposure and HLA in healthy donors (TCRdb year 2017). Preparation of the library involved the immunoSEQ multiplex PCR assay. For the multiplex PCR, a mixture combining 60 forward primers for TCR Vbeta segments and 13 reverse primers for TCR Jbeta segments was used. This is the immuneACCESS table as TCRdb keeps it, with only in-frame sequences that have V and J called. A part of the clones is gone; compared with another copy, unresolved V genes explain less than half, and the rest is unexplained. The sample contains 150,000 to 200,000 clones, around 76% of them found a single time. About 2.5% of the sample comes from the top ten. Material for sequencing was PBMCs. Receptors originate from a woman aged 25 to 39 in good health and CMV-seropositive.

The V call is TRBV29-1, the J call TRBJ2-7, with D unresolved. Germline CDR1 is SQVTM and CDR2 is ANQGSEA. With 4 bases removed from V and 0 bases from J, the gap between germline ends came to 10 bases. The CDR3 runs 13 residues. The CDR3 DNA follows: TGCAGCGTTGTTATACAGAGCTCCTACGAGCAGTACTTC. This gives the protein CSVVIQSSYEQYF.

The chain links TRBV10-1 to TRBJ1-4; 9 bases agree with TRBD1. Unmatched junction bases numbered 3, after V lost 2 bases and J lost 8 bases. The CDR3 is 14 amino acids. Looked up from germline, CDR1 is WNHNN and CDR2 is SYGVQD (reference sequence). The CDR3 bases are TGCGCCAGCAGTGAGGTCGGGACAGGGGAAAAACTGTTTTTT. Protein product: CASSEVGTGEKLFF.

The sample holds one count of this clone. The gene calls are TRBV7-6 and TRBJ2-7; D perhaps matches TRBD1 (6 bases). Per germline, CDR1 SGHVS and CDR2 FNYEAQ. CDR3 length: 14 amino acids. Trimming stripped 1 base from V and 4 bases from J, with 11 bases between. This CDR3 reads CASSLVTGSYEQYF. The CDR3 bases are TGTGCCAGCAGCTTAGTTACAGGGTCATACGAGCAGTACTTC.

The genes are TRBV7-8 and TRBJ2-2; perhaps TRBD2 as D (5 bases). This CDR3 spans 12 amino acids. Trimming shortened V by 5 bases and J by 7 bases, and 8 bases separated the two germline ends. Germline V CDR1 and CDR2: SGHVS, FQNEAQ. CDR3 region: CASSPRGGELFF. The CDR3 DNA reads TGTGCCAGCAGCCCTCGGGGCGGGGAGCTGTTTTTT.

The J gene is TRBJ1-5, the V gene TRBV27, with D possibly being TRBD1 (6 bases). The ends were cut back, 0 bases at V and 1 base at J, with 16 bases in the middle. The CDR3 spans 18 residues. Germline V gene data show CDR1 as MNHEY and CDR2 as SMNVEV (reference sequence). CDR3 in amino acids: CASSLSGGGGDSNQPQHF. Here the CDR3 DNA reads TGTGCCAGCAGTTTATCGGGGGGCGGGGGCGACAGCAATCAGCCCCAGCATTTT.

This clone showed up just a few times. The chain uses TRBV19 and TRBJ2-3; 11 bases are a match to TRBD2. This CDR3 spans 15 amino acids. The germline CDR1 and CDR2 sequences are LNHDA and SQIVND (reference sequence). V was pared by 5 bases and J by 6 bases, with 7 bases of the junction left unmatched. The CDR3 DNA reads as TGTGCCAGTAGTGCTACTAGCGGGGGTCACGATACGCAGTATTTT. Amino acids: CASSATSGGHDTQYF.

The chain joins TRBV29-1 to TRBJ1-2; D is unresolved. V was clipped by 5 bases and J by 10 bases, with 20 bases between them. Germline assignment: CDR1 SQVTM and CDR2 ANQGSEA. The CDR3 has 13 residues. The CDR3 here is CSVHKQETNAYTF. The DNA for the CDR3 is TGCAGCGTTCACAAACAAGAGACTAATGCCTACACCTTC.

This clone was recorded once. The CDR3 bases are TGTGCCAGCAGCGCTCTGAAGCGGGGGGCTCCGGTAGGGGAGCAGTTCTTC. It encodes CASSALKRGAPVGEQFF. The V and J genes are TRBV9 and TRBJ2-1, with 9 bases fitting TRBD2. CDR1 SGDLS and CDR2 YYNGEE come from the germline V gene. V shed 3 bases, J shed 10 bases, and the junction held 17 bases outside the gene matches. The CDR3 sequence is 17 residues long.

The chain recombines TRBV4-2 with TRBJ2-7; no definite D call. This CDR3 has 13 amino acids. Trimming pared 0 bases from V and 6 bases from J, leaving 9 bases between. Per germline, CDR1 LGHNA and CDR2 YNFKEQ. The CDR3 DNA reads TGTGCCAGCAGCCAAGATAGGCCGGGCGAGCAGTACTTC. Translated: CASSQDRPGEQYF.

The V call is TRBV7-8, the J call TRBJ1-5; possible D gene TRBD1, 5 bases. Deletions cut 5 bases from V and 5 bases from J, with 16 bases between. Germline V lookup: CDR1 SGHVS, CDR2 FQNEAQ. The CDR3 spans 15 residues. CDR3 nucleotides: TGTGCCAGCAGCCGCCTGGGCAGCAGGGATCAGCCCCAGCATTTT. As protein: CASSRLGSRDQPQHF.

This clone occurred a few times. The rearrangement uses TRBV4-2 and TRBJ2-1, with 8 positions matching TRBD2. Unmatched junction bases numbered 6, after V lost 6 bases and J lost 2 bases. CDR3 length: 15 residues. The germline V gene encodes CDR1 LGHNA and CDR2 YNFKEQ. The CDR3 loop reads CASSQGAGAYNEQFF. In DNA form, the CDR3 reads TGTGCCAGCAGTCAGGGAGCGGGAGCCTACAATGAGCAGTTCTTC.

This clone showed up just a few times. This chain links TRBV5-1 with TRBJ2-5; 7 nucleotides match TRBD1. There are 15 residues in the CDR3. Germline CDR1 reads SGHRS; CDR2 reads YFSETQ. Losses at the gene ends were 4 bases for V and 5 bases for J; bases not matched to a gene: 11. The CDR3 DNA sequence: TGCGCCAGCAGCCCACGAGGGGGCGCGAGGGAGACCCAGTACTTC. Translated: CASSPRGGARETQYF.

The rearrangement uses TRBV7-2 and TRBJ1-5, with a weak D call TRBD1 (5 bases). V lost 4 bases and J lost 5, with 9 bases in between. Germline CDR1 is SGHTA and CDR2 is FQGNSA. The CDR3 has 13 amino acids. The CDR3 reads CASSYDSYQPQHF. The DNA for the CDR3 is TGTGCCAGCAGCTACGACAGTTATCAGCCCCAGCATTTT.

V usage is TRBV9 and J usage is TRBJ2-1, with 11 bases aligning to TRBD1. Germline loops: CDR1 SGDLS, CDR2 YYNGEE. The CDR3 is 18 amino acids. V shed 0 bases, J shed 7 bases, and the junction held 12 bases outside the gene matches. CDR3 in DNA: TGTGCCAGCAGCGTAGACCCGCCTGGACAGGGGGCAATGAATGAGCAGTTCTTC. Translating it yields CASSVDPPGQGAMNEQFF.

There are a few counts of this clone. The chain carries TRBV7-5 and TRBJ2-7; the tabulated D call, TRBD2, remains unverified against the DNA. TRBV7-5 is described as a pseudogene. This CDR3 has 19 residues. The CDR3 protein is CARSSDSGLAGGKVYEQYF. For the CDR3, the DNA is TGTGCCAGAAGCTCCGATTCGGGACTAGCGGGGGGAAAGGTCTACGAGCAGTACTTC.

CDR3: CASSQDREAQYF. The CDR3 DNA sequence: TGCGCCAGCAGCCAAGACAGAGAGGCGCAGTACTTC. The rearrangement links TRBV4-1 to TRBJ2-7; D remains unclear. CDR1 and CDR2 (germline): MGHRA, YSYEKL. V shed 0 bases and J shed 9 bases, with 9 bases lying between them. The length of the CDR3 is 12 residues.

The genes are TRBV15 and TRBJ1-1, with D uncertain. Trimming stripped 0 bases from V and 1 base from J, with 9 bases between. CDR1 and CDR2 (germline): LNHNV, YYDKDF (reference sequence). The CDR3 covers 15 residues. The CDR3 region has the DNA TGTGCCACCAGCAGAGATCCGGGAGGGAACACTGAAGCTTTCTTT. Amino acid sequence: CATSRDPGGNTEAFF.

The chain employs TRBV4-1 and TRBJ2-3; possibly TRBD2 for D (6 bases). The CDR3 runs 16 residues. The germline V gene has CDR1 MGHRA and CDR2 YSYEKL. V lost 1 base and J 1 base, leaving 12 bases between the germline ends. CDR3 DNA sequence: TGCGCCAGCAGCCAAGGGAGGGCCTACCGCACAGATACGCAGTATTTT. Translating it yields CASSQGRAYRTDTQYF.

This clone has just a few counts. The chain carries TRBV4-2 and TRBJ2-5; the D is unclear. Trimming pared 2 bases from V and 1 base from J, leaving 8 bases between. The CDR3 spans 14 residues. Germline lookup yields CDR1 LGHNA and CDR2 YNFKEQ. The chain's CDR3 is CASSQPGPQETQYF. The CDR3 DNA is TGTGCCAGCAGCCAACCAGGTCCCCAAGAGACCCAGTACTTC.

The genes are TRBV10-3 and TRBJ1-2; 9 positions match TRBD1. Germline V gene lookup returns CDR1 ENHRY and CDR2 SYGVKD. This CDR3 is built from 12 residues. J was trimmed by 11 bases and V by 6 bases; bases with no gene match: 7. The CDR3 is CAIREDRGPYTF. The CDR3, as DNA: TGTGCCATCAGAGAGGACAGGGGACCGTACACCTTC.

This chain joins TRBV5-1 and TRBJ1-3; a weak D match, TRBD1 (5 bases). Germline V gives CDR1 SGHRS, CDR2 YFSETQ. Trimming shortened V by 8 bases and J by 0 bases, and 18 bases separated the two germline ends. CDR3 size: 16 residues. CDR3 amino acids: CAREGQAPFSGNTIYF. DNA for the CDR3: TGCGCCAGGGAAGGACAAGCCCCTTTCTCTGGAAACACCATATATTTT.

This clone was counted once. The chain couples TRBV28 to TRBJ1-2; D gene unclear. The length of the CDR3 is 14 residues. V gave up 4 bases and J gave up 6 bases, with 15 bases separating them. Germline lookup yields CDR1 MDHEN and CDR2 SYDVKM. This CDR3 is CASSSLGGENGYTF. The DNA of the CDR3 is TGTGCCAGCAGTTCCTTGGGTGGGGAGAATGGCTACACCTTC.